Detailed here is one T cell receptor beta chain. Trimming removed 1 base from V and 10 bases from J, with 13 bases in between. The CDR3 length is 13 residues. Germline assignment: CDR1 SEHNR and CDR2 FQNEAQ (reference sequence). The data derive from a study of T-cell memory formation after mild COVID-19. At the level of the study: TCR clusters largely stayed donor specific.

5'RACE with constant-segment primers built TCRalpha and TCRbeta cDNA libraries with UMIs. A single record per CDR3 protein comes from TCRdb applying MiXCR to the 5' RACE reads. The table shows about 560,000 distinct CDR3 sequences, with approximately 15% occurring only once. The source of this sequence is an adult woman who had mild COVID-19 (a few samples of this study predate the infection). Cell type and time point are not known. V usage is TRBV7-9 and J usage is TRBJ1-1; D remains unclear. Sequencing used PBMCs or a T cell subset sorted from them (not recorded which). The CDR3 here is CASSLGAGLIAFF. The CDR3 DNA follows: TGTGCCAGCAGCTTAGGGGCCGGTCTCATAGCTTTCTTT.